Shown below are 28 T cell receptor beta chains from a single sample sequenced in a study of blood T cell repertoires in COVID-19. TCRdb's copy holds only in-frame clones and misses some; the assay was immunoSEQ multiplex PCR. The table includes 200,000 to 250,000 clones, approximately 90% detected once. Input material: PBMCs or T cells enriched from blood (not recorded which). The origin of the receptors is a man under 40 who had recovered from COVID-19.

The chain links TRBV15 to TRBJ2-1, with TRBD2 matching 11 bases. The germline gives CDR1 LNHNV, CDR2 YYDKDF (reference sequence). The CDR3 is 15 amino acids. The V gene end was trimmed by 2 bases and the J gene end by 7 bases; junction bases not matched to a gene: 4. DNA of the CDR3: TGTGCCACCAGCAGAATAGCGGGGGGGCGTAATGAGCAGTTCTTC. Amino acid sequence: CATSRIAGGRNEQFF.

The rearrangement joins TRBV3-1 (or the pseudogene TRBV3-2) to TRBJ1-1; 7 bases align to TRBD1. Germline V gives CDR1 LGHDT, CDR2 YNNKEL (reference sequence). With V trimmed by 6 bases and J by 1 base, 5 bases remained unmatched. The CDR3 contains 14 residues. The CDR3 loop is CASSWTGWNTEAFF. CDR3 DNA: TGTGCCAGCAGTTGGACAGGTTGGAACACTGAAGCTTTCTTT.

The chain carries TRBV7-9 and TRBJ2-7; maybe TRBD1 (6 bases). This CDR3 region has 13 residues. Per the germline V gene, CDR1 is SEHNR and CDR2 is FQNEAQ (reference sequence). V dropped 4 bases and J dropped 6 bases, with 13 bases sitting between them. CDR3 bases: TGTGCCAGCAGCTCAACACAGGGATTCGAGCAGTACTTC. This encodes CASSSTQGFEQYF.

The chain carries TRBV11-2 and TRBJ1-5, with D unclear. Germline CDR1 SGHAT, CDR2 FQNNGV. CDR3 length equals 13 residues. Trimming removed 0 bases from V and 9 bases from J, with 9 bases in between. For the CDR3, the DNA is TGTGCCAGCAGCTTAGAAACACAATTGCCCCAGCATTTT. Translation gives CASSLETQLPQHF.

This clone has only a few counts. Compared with germline, one end of the junction differs, possibly owing to a read error. The chain has TRBV7-9 and TRBJ2-1; 7 bases match TRBD2. The CDR3 spans 13 residues. The V gene's germline CDR1 is SEHNR and CDR2 FQNEAQ (reference sequence). CDR3 sequence: CASSPGTTPIILF. CDR3 sequence (DNA): TGTGCCAGCAGCCCCGGGACTACGCCCATAATTCTCTTC. Filled out from reference TRBV7-9 and TRBJ2-1, the complete variable domain reads DTGVSQNPRHKITKRGQNVTFRCDPISEHNRLYWYRQTLGQGPEFLTYFQNEAQLEKSRLLSDRFSAERPKGSFSTLEIQRTEQGDSAMYLCASSPGTTPIILFGPGTRLTVL.

The rearrangement uses TRBV25-1 and TRBJ2-5, with D possibly TRBD2 on 5 matching bases. Trimming took 6 bases from V and 4 from J, leaving 18 bases between them. Per germline, CDR1 MGHDK and CDR2 SYGVNS. CDR3 length: 15 amino acids. The CDR3 loop reads CASRANHRRGETQYF. The CDR3 coding sequence is TGTGCCAGCAGGGCAAACCACCGACGGGGAGAGACCCAGTACTTC.

The rearrangement links TRBV27 to TRBJ2-7, with 9 nucleotides matching TRBD2. In germline, CDR1 is MNHEY, CDR2 SMNVEV (reference sequence). The CDR3 runs to 15 residues. V shed 5 bases, J shed 4 bases, and the junction held 9 bases outside the gene matches. The CDR3 DNA reads as TGTGCCAGCAGTATCCGAGCGGGAGGCGGGTACGAGCAGTACTTC. Translation: CASSIRAGGGYEQYF.

This chain connects TRBV4-3 to TRBJ1-6, with D possibly being TRBD1 (5 bases). The CDR3 runs 18 residues. Between the trimmed V and J ends, which lost 4 bases and 0 bases, there was a span of 16 bases. CDR1 is LGHNA and CDR2 is YSLEER in the germline V gene. CDR3 sequence reads: CASSRSRQQYSYNSPLHF. The CDR3 DNA is TGCGCCAGCAGCCGGTCTAGACAGCAATACTCCTATAATTCACCCCTCCACTTT.

V and J are TRBV7-9 and TRBJ2-2, with D unclear. Germline lookup yields CDR1 SEHNR and CDR2 FQNEAQ (reference sequence). This CDR3 spans 15 amino acids. With 1 base removed from V and 1 base from J, the gap between germline ends came to 7 bases. CDR3: CASSLGRRNTGELFF. CDR3 DNA: TGTGCCAGCAGCTTAGGCCGGAGGAACACCGGGGAGCTGTTTTTT.

This chain joins TRBV28 and TRBJ1-5; 7 nucleotides align to TRBD1. The J segment lost 2 bases and the V segment lost 8 bases, leaving 9 bases of the junction unmatched. This CDR3 contains 15 residues. CDR1 is MDHEN, CDR2 SYDVKM, per germline. CDR3 coding DNA: TGTGCCAGCCGAGGGGGCGGGGTCGGCAATCAGCCCCAGCATTTT. It specifies CASRGGGVGNQPQHF.

The CDR3 coding sequence is TGTGCCAGCAGTTACGGGCTAGCGGGAGGTATAGAGACCCAGTACTTC. This sequence encodes CASSYGLAGGIETQYF. This chain connects TRBV6-5 to TRBJ2-5, with TRBD2 matching over 11 bases. Losses at the gene ends were 2 bases for V and 4 bases for J; bases not matched to a gene: 6. Germline V gene sequence: CDR1 MNHEY, CDR2 SVGAGI. The CDR3 covers 16 residues.

The V call is TRBV10-3, the J call TRBJ2-7; TRBD2 aligns across 13 bases. The trim removed 2 bases at V and 6 bases at J, leaving 7 bases unmatched. This CDR3 comprises 16 residues. The germline V gene encodes CDR1 ENHRY and CDR2 SYGVKD. For the CDR3, the DNA is TGTGCCATCAGTGAGACTAGCGGGAGGGGGTCCCCCGAGCAGTACTTC. It encodes CAISETSGRGSPEQYF.

The chain carries TRBV5-6 and TRBJ2-7; D perhaps matches TRBD1 (6 bases). Germline-derived CDR1 and CDR2 are SGHDT and YYEEEE. V dropped 1 base and J dropped 0 bases, with 14 bases sitting between them. This CDR3 spans 16 amino acids. CDR3 DNA: TGTGCCAGCAGCTTGCATCTGGACAGAAGCTCCTACGAGCAGTACTTC. Amino acid sequence: CASSLHLDRSSYEQYF.

The V call is TRBV29-1, the J call TRBJ1-5; D is unresolved. V gave up 7 bases and J gave up 0 bases, with 10 bases separating them. This CDR3 comprises 13 residues. CDR1 is SQVTM and CDR2 is ANQGSEA in the germline V gene. The DNA of the CDR3 is TGCAGCGCCGGGGAGGATAGCAATCAGCCCCAGCATTTT. As protein: CSAGEDSNQPQHF.

The DNA of the CDR3 is TGCGCCAGCAGTAACAGGGCGAACACTGAAGCTTTCTTT. This translates into CASSNRANTEAFF. The V call is TRBV10-1, the J call TRBJ1-1; perhaps TRBD1 as D (6 bases). CDR3 length equals 13 residues. The V end lost 5 bases, the J end lost 1 base, and 8 bases lay between the germline ends. Germline V gene sequence: CDR1 WNHNN, CDR2 SYGVQD (reference sequence).

The chain employs TRBV4-2 and TRBJ1-1; a weak D match, TRBD1 (5 bases). Germline V gives CDR1 LGHNA, CDR2 YNFKEQ. V was trimmed by 6 bases and J by 3 bases, leaving 17 bases between them. This CDR3 is 15 amino acids long. The DNA of the CDR3 is TGTGCCAGCAGGGGTGTCGGGCAAGGGGACACTGAAGCTTTCTTT. Protein sequence: CASRGVGQGDTEAFF.

Note on this clone: The junction shows a germline mismatch at one end, possibly a read error. The genes are TRBV11-2 and TRBJ2-7, with 7 bases that match TRBD1. Germline CDR1 and CDR2: SGHAT and FQNNGV. The CDR3 totals 13 residues. The CDR3 DNA is TGTGCCAGCAGCCGGGACAGCTCCGACGAGCAGTACTTC. Its translation: CASSRDSSDEQYF.

The sample holds one count of this clone. This chain links TRBV5-5 with TRBJ2-3; TRBD1 agrees at 7 bases. The CDR3 has 12 residues. Germline values: CDR1 SGHKS, CDR2 YYEKEE (reference sequence). V gave up 4 bases and J gave up 6 bases; unmatched junction bases: 2. The CDR3 coding sequence is TGTGCCAGCAGCCAGGACAGGGATACGCAGTATTTT. Protein product: CASSQDRDTQYF.

The V gene is TRBV12-3 or TRBV12-4, the J gene TRBJ1-1, with no clear D. V was shortened by 6 bases and J by 1 base, with 9 bases between the two germline ends. The CDR3 is made up of 13 amino acids. CDR3: CASRVRSNTEAFF. DNA for the CDR3: TGTGCCAGCAGAGTCAGATCGAACACTGAAGCTTTCTTT.

This sequence joins TRBV24-1 and TRBJ1-4; tentatively, D is TRBD1 (6 bases). Per the germline V gene, CDR1 is KGHDR and CDR2 is SFDVKD. Trimming took off 7 bases at V and 2 bases at J, with 16 bases between the two ends. The CDR3 contains 16 residues. The CDR3 loop reads CATRKIYTGTNEKLFF. CDR3 sequence (DNA): TGTGCCACCAGGAAAATTTACACAGGGACTAATGAAAAACTGTTTTTT.

This chain joins TRBV30 and TRBJ1-5; D remains ambiguous. Germline CDR1 is GTSNPN and CDR2 is SVGIG (reference sequence). The CDR3 is 14 amino acids. Deletions cut 0 bases from V and 2 bases from J, with 8 bases between. The CDR3 sequence is CAWSVLEGNQPQHF. DNA for the CDR3: TGTGCCTGGAGTGTACTGGAGGGCAATCAGCCCCAGCATTTT.

V is TRBV27 and J is TRBJ1-1; possibly TRBD1 for D (5 bases). Germline CDR1 MNHEY, CDR2 SMNVEV (reference sequence). Deletions cut 3 bases from V and 0 bases from J, with 11 bases between. The CDR3 extends over 15 amino acids. The CDR3 sequence is CASSLLAGLNTEAFF. CDR3 nucleotide sequence: TGTGCCAGCAGTTTGTTGGCAGGGTTGAACACTGAAGCTTTCTTT.

This chain connects TRBV2 to TRBJ1-4, with D possibly TRBD1 on 5 matching bases. The CDR3 totals 16 residues. Germline lookup yields CDR1 SNHLY and CDR2 FYNNEI. V was cut by 6 bases and J by 0 bases, with 14 bases left in between. The CDR3 is CASSARRGATNEKLFF. The CDR3 coding sequence is TGTGCCAGCAGCGCCCGTCGGGGGGCAACTAATGAAAAACTGTTTTTT.

The chain recombines TRBV5-8 with TRBJ1-5; the D is unclear. CDR3 length: 15 amino acids. V lost 4 bases and J 5 bases, leaving 16 bases between the germline ends. Germline CDR1 reads SGHTS; CDR2 reads YDEGEE. Here the CDR3 DNA reads TGTGCCAGCAGCCCCGGCCTAGTAAAAGATCAGCCCCAGCATTTT. Translating gives CASSPGLVKDQPQHF. Combining the CDR3 with reference TRBV5-8 and TRBJ1-5 gives the whole variable domain EAGVTQSPTHLIKTRGQQATLRCSPISGHTSVYWYQQALGLGLQFLLWYDEGEERNRGNFPPRFSGRQFPNYSSELNVNALELEDSALYLCASSPGLVKDQPQHFGDGTRLSIL.

This clone showed up just once. This sequence joins TRBV19 and TRBJ2-1; 7 nucleotides match TRBD2. With 5 bases clipped from V and 3 bases from J, the junction kept 7 bases outside the gene matches. Germline V CDR1 and CDR2: LNHDA, SQIVND (reference sequence). CDR3 length: 15 residues. In DNA, the CDR3 is TGTGCCAGTAGTGATCAAGCGGGGAGCTACAATGAGCAGTTCTTC. Its protein is CASSDQAGSYNEQFF.

CDR3 sequence reads: CASSVGLLSYEQYF. The CDR3, as DNA: TGTGCCAGCAGCGTAGGACTCCTCTCCTACGAGCAGTACTTC. V usage is TRBV9 and J usage is TRBJ2-7; D remains unclear. The CDR3 is 14 amino acids. From germline, CDR1 is SGDLS and CDR2 YYNGEE. V lost 0 bases to trimming and J lost 0 bases, with 7 bases between them.

The chain employs TRBV20-1 and TRBJ2-7; 9 bases align to TRBD2. Germline CDR1 reads DFQATT; CDR2 reads SNEGSKA (reference sequence). The CDR3 runs 18 residues. V dropped 3 bases and J dropped 8; count of bases not matched to a gene: 23. The chain's CDR3 is CSASIAGESTPWDFQQYF. The CDR3 nucleotides are TGCAGTGCTAGTATAGCGGGAGAGTCAACGCCGTGGGATTTTCAGCAGTACTTC.

The rearrangement uses TRBV11-2 and TRBJ2-7, with D perhaps matching TRBD2 (5 bases). Trimming removed 4 bases at V and 8 bases at J, with 27 bases between. The germline CDR1 and CDR2 sequences are SGHAT and FQNNGV. This CDR3 is 17 amino acids long. This CDR3 reads CASSSDGTGVWRYKQYF. The CDR3 DNA reads as TGTGCCAGCAGCTCGGACGGAACCGGGGTTTGGAGGTACAAGCAGTACTTC.